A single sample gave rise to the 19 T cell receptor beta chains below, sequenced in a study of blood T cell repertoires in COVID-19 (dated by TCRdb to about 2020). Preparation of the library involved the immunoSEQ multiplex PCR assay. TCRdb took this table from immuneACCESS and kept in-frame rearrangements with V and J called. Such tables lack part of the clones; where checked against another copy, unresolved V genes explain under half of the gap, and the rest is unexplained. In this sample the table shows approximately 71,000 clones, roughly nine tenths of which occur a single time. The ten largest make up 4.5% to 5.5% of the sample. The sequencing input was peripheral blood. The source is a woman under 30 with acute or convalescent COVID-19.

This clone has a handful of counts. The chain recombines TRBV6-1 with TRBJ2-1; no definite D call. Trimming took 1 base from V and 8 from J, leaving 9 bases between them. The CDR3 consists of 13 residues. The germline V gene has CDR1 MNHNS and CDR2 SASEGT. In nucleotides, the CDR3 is TGTGCCAGCAGTGAAGGACCAGGCGATGAGCAGTTCTTC. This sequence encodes CASSEGPGDEQFF.

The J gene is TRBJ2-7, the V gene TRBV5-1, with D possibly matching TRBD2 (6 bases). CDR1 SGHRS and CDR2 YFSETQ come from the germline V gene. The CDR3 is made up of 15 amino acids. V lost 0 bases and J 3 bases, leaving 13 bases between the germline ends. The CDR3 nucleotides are TGCGCCAGCAGCTTGGGACTAGGTAGCGGCTACGAGCAGTACTTC. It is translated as CASSLGLGSGYEQYF.

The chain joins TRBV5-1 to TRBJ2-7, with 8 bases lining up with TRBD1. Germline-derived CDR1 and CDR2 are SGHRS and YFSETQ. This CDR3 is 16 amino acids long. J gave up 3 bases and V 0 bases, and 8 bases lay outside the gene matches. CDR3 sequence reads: CASSLGTGKRNYEQYF. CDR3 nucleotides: TGCGCCAGCAGCTTGGGGACAGGGAAGAGAAACTACGAGCAGTACTTC.

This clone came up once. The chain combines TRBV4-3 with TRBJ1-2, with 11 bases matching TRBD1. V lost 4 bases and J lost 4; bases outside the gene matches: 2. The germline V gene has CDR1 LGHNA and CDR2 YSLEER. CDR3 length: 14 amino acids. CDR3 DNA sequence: TGCGCCAGCAGCCCGGACAGGGGGCTCTATGGCTACACCTTC. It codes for CASSPDRGLYGYTF.

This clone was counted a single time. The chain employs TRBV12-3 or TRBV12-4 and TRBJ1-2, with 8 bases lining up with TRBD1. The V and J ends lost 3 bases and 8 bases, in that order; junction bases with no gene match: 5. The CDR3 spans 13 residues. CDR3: CASSLDRELGYTF. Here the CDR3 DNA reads TGTGCCAGCAGTTTGGACAGGGAACTAGGCTACACCTTC.

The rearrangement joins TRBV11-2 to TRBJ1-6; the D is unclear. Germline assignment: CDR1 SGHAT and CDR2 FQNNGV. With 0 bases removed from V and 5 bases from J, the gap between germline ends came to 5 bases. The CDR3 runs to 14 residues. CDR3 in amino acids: CASSLDPDNSPLHF. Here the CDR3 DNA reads TGTGCCAGCAGCTTAGATCCTGATAATTCACCCCTCCACTTT.

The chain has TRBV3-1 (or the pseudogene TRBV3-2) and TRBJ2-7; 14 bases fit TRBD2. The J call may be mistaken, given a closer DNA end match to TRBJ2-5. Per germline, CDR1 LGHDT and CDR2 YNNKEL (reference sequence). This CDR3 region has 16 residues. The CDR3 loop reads CASSPGLAGAPTTQYF. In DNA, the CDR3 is TGTGCCAGCAGCCCGGGACTAGCGGGAGCTCCTACGACCCAGTACTTC.

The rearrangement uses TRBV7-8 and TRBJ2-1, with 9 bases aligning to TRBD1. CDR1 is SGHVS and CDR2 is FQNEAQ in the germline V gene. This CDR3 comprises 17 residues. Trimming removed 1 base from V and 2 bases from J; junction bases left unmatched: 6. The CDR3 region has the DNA TGTGCCAGCAGCTTAGTGTGGTGGACAGGGGCCTACAATGAGCAGTTCTTC. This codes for CASSLVWWTGAYNEQFF.

CDR3: CASSSGTSGRDDIQYF. The CDR3 coding sequence is TGTGCCAGCAGCTCCGGGACTAGCGGGAGGGATGACATTCAGTACTTC. This chain connects TRBV6-4 to TRBJ2-4, with 16 bases aligning to TRBD2. This CDR3 region has 16 residues. CDR1 and CDR2 (germline): MRHNA, SNTAGT. V trimming: 6 bases; J trimming: 8 bases; junction bases outside the gene matches: 7.

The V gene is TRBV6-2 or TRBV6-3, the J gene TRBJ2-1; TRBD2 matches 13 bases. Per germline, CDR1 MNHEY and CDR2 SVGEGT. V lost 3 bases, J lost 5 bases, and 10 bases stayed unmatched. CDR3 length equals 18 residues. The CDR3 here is CASSYTSGRAFMNNEQFF. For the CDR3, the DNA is TGTGCCAGCAGTTATACTAGCGGGAGGGCCTTCATGAACAATGAGCAGTTCTTC.

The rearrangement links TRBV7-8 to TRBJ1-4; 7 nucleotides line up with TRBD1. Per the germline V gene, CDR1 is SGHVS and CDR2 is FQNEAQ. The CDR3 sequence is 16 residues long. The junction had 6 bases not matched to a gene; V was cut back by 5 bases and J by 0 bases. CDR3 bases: TGTGCCAGCAGCCCTGCCAGGGGGTCAACTAATGAAAAACTGTTTTTT. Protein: CASSPARGSTNEKLFF.

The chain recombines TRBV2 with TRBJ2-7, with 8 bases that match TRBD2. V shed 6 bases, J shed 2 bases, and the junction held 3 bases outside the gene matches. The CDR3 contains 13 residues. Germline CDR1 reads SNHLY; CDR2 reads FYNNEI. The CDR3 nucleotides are TGTGCCAGCAGGGCGGGAGGCACCTACGAGCAGTACTTC. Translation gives CASRAGGTYEQYF.

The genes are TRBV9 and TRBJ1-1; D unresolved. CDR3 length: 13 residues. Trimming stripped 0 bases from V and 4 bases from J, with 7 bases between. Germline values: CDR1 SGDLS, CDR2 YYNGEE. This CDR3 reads CASSVGTATEAFF. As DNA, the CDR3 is TGTGCCAGCAGCGTAGGCACAGCCACTGAAGCTTTCTTT.

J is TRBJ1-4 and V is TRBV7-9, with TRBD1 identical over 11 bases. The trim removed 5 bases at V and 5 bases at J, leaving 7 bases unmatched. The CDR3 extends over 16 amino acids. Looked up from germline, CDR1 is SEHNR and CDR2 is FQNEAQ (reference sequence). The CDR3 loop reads CASSRTGGAKNEKLFF. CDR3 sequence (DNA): TGTGCCAGCAGCCGGACAGGGGGCGCAAAAAATGAAAAACTGTTTTTT.

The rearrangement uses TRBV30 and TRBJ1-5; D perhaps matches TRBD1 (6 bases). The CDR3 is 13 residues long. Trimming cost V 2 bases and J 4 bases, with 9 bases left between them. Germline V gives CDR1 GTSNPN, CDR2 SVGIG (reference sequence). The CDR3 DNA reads TGTGCCTGGAGTTTGGACAGAAATCAGCCCCAGCATTTT. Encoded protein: CAWSLDRNQPQHF. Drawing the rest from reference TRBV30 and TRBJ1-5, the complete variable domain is SQTIHQWPATLVQPVGSPLSLECTVEGTSNPNLYWYRQAAGRGLQLLFYSVGIGQISSEVPQNLSASRPQDRQFILSSKKLLLSDSGFYLCAWSLDRNQPQHFGDGTRLSIL.

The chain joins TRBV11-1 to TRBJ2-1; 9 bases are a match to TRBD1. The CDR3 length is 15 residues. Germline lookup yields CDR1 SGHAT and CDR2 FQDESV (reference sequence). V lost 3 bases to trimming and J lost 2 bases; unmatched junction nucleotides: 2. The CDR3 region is CASSLGTGPYNEQFF. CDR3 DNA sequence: TGTGCCAGCAGCTTGGGGACAGGGCCCTACAATGAGCAGTTCTTC.

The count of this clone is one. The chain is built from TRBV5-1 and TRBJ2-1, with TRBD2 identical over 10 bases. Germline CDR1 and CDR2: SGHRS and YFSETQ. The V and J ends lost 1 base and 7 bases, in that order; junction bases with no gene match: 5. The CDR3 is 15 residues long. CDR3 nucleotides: TGCGCCAGCAGCTTGTCTAGCGGGAGAATGAATGAGCAGTTCTTC. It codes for CASSLSSGRMNEQFF. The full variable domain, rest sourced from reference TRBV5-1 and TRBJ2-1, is KAGVTQTPRYLIKTRGQQVTLSCSPISGHRSVSWYQQTPGQGLQFLFEYFSETQRNKGNFPGRFSGRQFSNSRSEMNVSTLELGDSALYLCASSLSSGRMNEQFFGPGTRLTVL.

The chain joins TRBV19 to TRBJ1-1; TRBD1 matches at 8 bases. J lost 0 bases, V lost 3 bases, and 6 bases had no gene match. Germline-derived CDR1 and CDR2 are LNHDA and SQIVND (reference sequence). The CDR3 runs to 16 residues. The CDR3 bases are TGTGCCAGTAGTATGGGGGACAGGACAATGAACACTGAAGCTTTCTTT. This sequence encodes CASSMGDRTMNTEAFF. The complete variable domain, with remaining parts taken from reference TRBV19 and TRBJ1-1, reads DGGITQSPKYLFRKEGQNVTLSCEQNLNHDAMYWYRQDPGQGLRLIYYSQIVNDFQKGDIAEGYSVSREKKESFPLTVTSAQKNPTAFYLCASSMGDRTMNTEAFFGQGTRLTVV.

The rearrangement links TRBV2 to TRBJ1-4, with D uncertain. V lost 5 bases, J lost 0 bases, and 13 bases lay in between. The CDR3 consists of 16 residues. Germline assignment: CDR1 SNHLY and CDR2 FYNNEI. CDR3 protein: CASSSLLGATNEKLFF. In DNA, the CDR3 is TGTGCCAGCAGTTCCCTACTCGGGGCAACTAATGAAAAACTGTTTTTT.